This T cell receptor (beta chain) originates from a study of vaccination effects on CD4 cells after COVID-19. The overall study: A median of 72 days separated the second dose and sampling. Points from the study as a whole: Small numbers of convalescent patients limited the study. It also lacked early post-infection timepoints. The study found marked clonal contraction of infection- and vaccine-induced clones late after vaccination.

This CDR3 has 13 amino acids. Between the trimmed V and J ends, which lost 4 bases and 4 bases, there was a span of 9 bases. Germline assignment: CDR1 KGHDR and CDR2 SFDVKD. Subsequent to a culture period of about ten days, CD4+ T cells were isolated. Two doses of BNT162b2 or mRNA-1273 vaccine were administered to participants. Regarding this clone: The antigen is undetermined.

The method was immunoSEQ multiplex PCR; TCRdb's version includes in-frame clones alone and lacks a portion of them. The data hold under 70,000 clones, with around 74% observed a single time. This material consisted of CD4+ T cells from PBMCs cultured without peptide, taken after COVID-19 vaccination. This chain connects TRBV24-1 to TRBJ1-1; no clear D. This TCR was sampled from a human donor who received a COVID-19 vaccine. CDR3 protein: CATSDGGFTEAFF. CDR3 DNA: TGTGCCACCAGTGACGGTGGTTTCACTGAAGCTTTCTTT.